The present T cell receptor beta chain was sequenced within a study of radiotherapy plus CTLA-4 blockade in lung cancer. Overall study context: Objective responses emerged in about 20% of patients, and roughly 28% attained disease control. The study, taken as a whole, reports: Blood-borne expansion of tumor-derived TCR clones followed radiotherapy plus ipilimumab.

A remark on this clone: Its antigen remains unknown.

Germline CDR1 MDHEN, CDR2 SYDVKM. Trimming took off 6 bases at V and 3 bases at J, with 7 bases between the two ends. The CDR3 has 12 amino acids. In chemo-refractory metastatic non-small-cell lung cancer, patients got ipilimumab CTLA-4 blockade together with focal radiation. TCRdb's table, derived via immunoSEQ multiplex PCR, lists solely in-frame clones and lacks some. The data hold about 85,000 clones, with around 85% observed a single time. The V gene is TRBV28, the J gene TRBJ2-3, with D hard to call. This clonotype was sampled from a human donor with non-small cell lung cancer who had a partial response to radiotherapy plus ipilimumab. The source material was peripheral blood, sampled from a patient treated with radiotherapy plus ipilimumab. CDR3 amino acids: CASSSTTDTQYF. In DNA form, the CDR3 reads TGTGCCAGCAGCTCGACTACAGATACGCAGTATTTT.